In this sample, the clone carrying this TCR beta chain turned up a few times. This entry is derived from a study of blood T cells in healthy people across ages. This CDR3 comprises 12 residues. Germline V gene sequence: CDR1 MDHEN, CDR2 SYDVKM. Peripheral blood samples of 9 to 10 milliliters were drawn from each donor. A J-beta primer mix and a sample-barcoded 5' primer were used in a second PCR of roughly 6 to 11 cycles. TCRdb used MiXCR to reprocess the 5' RACE reads, holding one entry per CDR3 protein. The sample records around 800,000 distinct CDR3 sequences, about 55% being singletons. Sequenced material: blood. This clonotype was obtained from a man older than 75 in good health. The genes are TRBV28 and TRBJ2-4; D is unclear. The J call may be in error: the DNA end matches TRBJ2-5 better. The CDR3 reads CASSWAQETQYF. The DNA for the CDR3 is TGTGCCAGCAGTTGGGCCCAAGAGACCCAGTACTTC.